One TCR beta chain is described in this entry. In its sample, this clone was seen a few times. Its antigen has not been determined. There are no base qualities to consult, and no much larger clone falls within one base. Sequences MNHEY (CDR1) and SVGAGI (CDR2) are obtained from the germline V gene. The CDR3 measures 13 amino acids from cysteine to phenylalanine. Solely the CDR3 DNA is kept, with 39 bases framed from the first base. V is cut by 5 bases and J by 5 bases, and the space between the germline ends is 13 bases. The data were obtained in a study of cytomegalovirus exposure and HLA in healthy donors (dated by TCRdb to the late 2010s). Regarding the complete study: According to an earlier analysis of a few hundred of the donors, about 179 million T cells yielded some 120 million unique TCR beta sequences and about 300 Gb of sequence data. Roughly 310 gigabases of sequencing data and tens of millions of unique TCR sequences were included in an early release covering 550 to 650 HLA-typed donors. Of the 300 to 500 genotyped donors, 80% to 90% were placed in the genetic ancestry cluster associated with self-reported Caucasian donors. The study was designed to test whether signatures of past pathogen exposure could be identified by cataloging public T cell receptors. The study profiled the T cell repertoires of 550 to 700 subjects by immunosequencing and related them to cytomegalovirus serostatus. Along with the roughly 670-subject first cohort, a separate validation cohort of over a hundred different subjects was used. The study combined high-throughput TCR immunosequencing, statistical association of individual TCRs with disease status, and machine learning to predict cytomegalovirus infection status. A later analysis re-analyzed previously published TCR beta repertoires from about 600 donors and added high-resolution HLA genotyping to study TCR occurrence patterns. The later analysis used no new phenotypic data to find candidate immune exposures, relying instead on TCR beta sequences and their occurrence across donors. An earlier analysis of approximately 640 of the donors applied high-throughput TCR beta sequencing to assess whether each TCR beta V gene segment acted as functional or pseudogenic. Donor age, sex, ethnicity and CMV serostatus were compiled alongside the repertoire data. In a later genetic analysis, genome-wide SNP genotypes for about three fifths of the 666 donors were used, and that subset was treated as a discovery cohort. Every discovery cohort repertoire had been produced on one sequencing platform. HLA typing included class I and class II loci at four-digit resolution. Typing coverage differed by locus: A, B, C, DRB1 and DQB1 were typed in roughly 620-630 donors, DQA1 in about 560, DPA1 in around 600, and DPB1 in 450 to 480. Roughly five DR-DQ haplotypes were treated as single units for association and clustering because of strong linkage in the cohort. Among 300 to 500 genotyped donors of the cohort, an average of around 220,000 unique TCR beta nucleotide sequences was sequenced per donor, of which about 19% were non-productive. What the work shows at the level of the full study, not this receptor alone: The study listed over 150 TCR beta chains as associated with cytomegalovirus. Some IMGT-functional V segments, including TRBV6-2 and TRBV6-3, could not be told apart with the 87-base-pair reads, so those segments were excluded. Sequencing depth was assumed to be roughly uniform across donors in the presence/absence analyses, though that assumption may not hold. Across donors, most TCR sequences were observed very rarely, whereas some public TCRs were present in many individuals. A further reported finding was that TCR beta sequences accurately predicted the HLA-A and HLA-B alleles for most subjects in the first cohort. A later analysis found that TCR association rates varied across HLA loci, with DRB1 alleles showing the most associated TCRs and HLA-C alleles the fewest. According to a later genetic analysis, donors in an Asian-associated ancestry cluster had fewer N-insertions in productive TCRs than the approximately 670-donor mean. A cluster of highly shared sequence variants was judged likely to represent a technical artifact of the sequencing pipeline. According to the authors, the approach could potentially be generalized to other disease states and immunological phenotypes. In a later analysis, HLA-associated TCR beta chains were found to be more clonally expanded and to have lower generation probabilities than equally common non-associated chains. Broadly in line with IMGT annotations, most TCR beta V segments showed up in productive rearrangements about 87% or about 30% of the time in an earlier analysis of about 500 of the donors. The only immune exposure information available for the cohort was CMV serostatus. Three of the identified cytomegalovirus-associated TCR beta chains were confirmed in vitro to be specific for cytomegalovirus antigens. When HLA alleles, especially DR and DQ, strongly co-occurred, attributing TCR associations to individual alleles was difficult. Because counts were too low, roughly 17 rarely observed V segments, including chromosome 9 orphons, were left out of the earlier analysis of 587 of the donors. A later analysis reported that several top co-occurrence clusters appeared linked to parvovirus B19, influenza, CMV and Epstein-Barr virus. The classifier was reported to diagnose cytomegalovirus status with high specificity and sensitivity in both the original cohort and the validation cohort. In a later genetic analysis, a missense DCLRE1C variant was associated with V-gene and J-gene trimming of TCR beta chains, and the association was replicated in an independent cohort. At a false discovery rate of 0.05, a later analysis linked about 17,000 TCR beta sequences to specific HLA alleles. Correlated functional status among segregating V segments might be attributable to linkage disequilibrium, but an unknown experimental factor could not be ruled out. According to a later analysis, most CMV-associated TCR beta chains appeared to be HLA-restricted, and the HLA associations seemed to be driven largely by CMV exposure. Because some donors lacked HLA typing at each locus, the association tests relied only on the typed subset. The cohort was sequenced for TCR beta chains only, and without alpha or paired-chain data the features that could be detected were limited.

In total, just over 650 healthy bone marrow donors made up the cohort. All cohort members were sampled while nominally healthy, although unrecorded immune exposures were likely present. The donor tested CMV seronegative and was one of the 352 seronegative cohort members. Each donor provided a peripheral blood sample, and peripheral blood mononuclear cells were used for TCR beta sequencing. Genomic DNA was extracted from the blood cell samples with the Qiagen DNeasy Blood Extraction Kit. The library relied on the immunoSEQ multiplex PCR assay. The multiplex PCR relied on a mix of 60 forward primers for TCR Vbeta segments and 13 reverse primers for TCR Jbeta segments. The CDR3 region of rearranged TCR beta genes was amplified from genomic DNA with a multiplex PCR assay. The amplified TCR beta libraries were sequenced on the Illumina HiSeq System as 87-base-pair reads. The authors' pipeline ran thus. A later analysis tallied around 87 million unique TCR beta chains across the 600 to 700 repertoires, and about 10 million of those chains were shared by two or more donors. To remove PCR and sequencing errors, raw reads were error-corrected and collapsed into unique sequences using a nearest-neighbor algorithm that merged closely related sequences. CDR3 sequences were aligned to IMGT reference sequences to assign V, D and J gene segments. For a sequence to be retained, a match of at least six nucleotides was required to both a V gene segment and a J gene segment. A rearrangement counted as productive if the CDR3 had no stop codons and remained in frame with V and J, and every other rearrangement counted as non-productive. CDR3 was defined by IMGT convention, running from the second conserved V-encoded cysteine to the conserved J-encoded phenylalanine. The earlier analysis of 587 of the donors excluded sequences that lacked an unambiguous match to a single V gene segment. An earlier analysis of some 500 of the donors classified V segments as functional when productive rearrangements were above 56.7% and as segregating when the standard deviation between donors was above 5%. A statistical classification framework was developed to diagnose cytomegalovirus status using the catalog of TCR beta chain sequences. A later analysis assigned V and J genes by comparing TCR nucleotide sequences with IMGT/GENE-DB human TR gene sequences. Using the TCRdist pipeline, a later analysis assigned CDR3 sequences along with most-parsimonious VDJ recombination scenarios. In a later analysis, every TCR beta chain was defined by the combination of its CDR3 amino acid sequence and its V-gene family, and reads without a unique V-gene family were dropped. A later analysis removed 500 to 600 highly shared, low-generation-probability nucleotide sequences to deal with suspected cross-contamination and a sequencing artifact. In a later analysis, a clonal expansion index was calculated for each public chain from normalized within-repertoire ranks of inferred template counts. A later analysis computed generation probabilities with a VDJ recombination model fitted to out-of-frame rearrangements, and checked the results against IGoR. Hypergeometric tests were used in a later analysis to score TCR-TCR, TCR-HLA and TCR-CMV co-occurrence, with a repertoire-size bias correction applied to the TCR pairs. False discovery rates were estimated in a later analysis by permuting HLA or CMV assignments 20 times. A later analysis grouped co-occurring TCRs with DBSCAN, adding TCRdist sequence similarity when clustering within HLA-allele-positive subsets. Repertoires with fewer than 30,000 or more than 120,000 public chains, plus five repertoires with anomalous nucleotide sharing, were excluded from co-occurrence clustering. What TCRdb holds here is the immuneACCESS table cut down to in-frame rearrangements. Part of the clones is not present; checked against another copy, under half of the missing clones reflect an unresolved V gene, and the others are unexplained. Clone size and the V and J calls come from that table; the DNA yielded D and trimming. The sample table contains some 60,000 clones; only one count was recorded for under 80% of them. Less than 7% of the sample is taken by the ten largest.

This sequence originates from a woman in her 30s in good health and CMV-seronegative. Recombination connected TRBV6-5 to TRBJ2-7; TRBD1 is a possible D gene, resting on 6 matching bases. Sequencing was performed on PBMCs. The encoded CDR3 is CASSPPGQNEQYF. DNA sequence: TGTGCCAGCAGTCCTCCGGGACAAAACGAGCAGTACTTC.